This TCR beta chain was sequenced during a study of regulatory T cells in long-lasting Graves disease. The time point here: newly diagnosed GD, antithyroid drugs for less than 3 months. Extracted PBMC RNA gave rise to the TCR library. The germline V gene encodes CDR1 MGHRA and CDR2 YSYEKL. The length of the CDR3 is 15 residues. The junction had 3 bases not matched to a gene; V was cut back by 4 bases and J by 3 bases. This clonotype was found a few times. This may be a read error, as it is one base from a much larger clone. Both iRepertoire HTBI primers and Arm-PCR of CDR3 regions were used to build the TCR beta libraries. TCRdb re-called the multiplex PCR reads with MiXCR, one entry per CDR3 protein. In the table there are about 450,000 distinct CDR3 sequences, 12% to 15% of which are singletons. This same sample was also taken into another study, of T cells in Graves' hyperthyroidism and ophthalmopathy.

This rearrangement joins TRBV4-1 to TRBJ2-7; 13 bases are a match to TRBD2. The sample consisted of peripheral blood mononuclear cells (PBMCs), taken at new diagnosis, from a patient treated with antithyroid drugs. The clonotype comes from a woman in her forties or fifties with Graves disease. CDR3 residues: CASSRGLAGDYEQYF. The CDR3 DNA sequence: TGCGCCAGCAGCCGCGGACTAGCGGGAGACTACGAGCAGTACTTC.